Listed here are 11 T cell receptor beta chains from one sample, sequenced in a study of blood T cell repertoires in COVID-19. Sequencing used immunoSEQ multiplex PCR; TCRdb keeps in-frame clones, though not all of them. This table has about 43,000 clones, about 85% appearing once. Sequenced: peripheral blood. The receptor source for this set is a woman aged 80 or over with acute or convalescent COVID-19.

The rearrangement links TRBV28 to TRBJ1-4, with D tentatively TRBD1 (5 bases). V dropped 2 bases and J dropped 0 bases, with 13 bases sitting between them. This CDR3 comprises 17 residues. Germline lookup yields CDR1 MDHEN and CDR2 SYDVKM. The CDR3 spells CASSLGGAAATNEKLFF. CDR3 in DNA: TGTGCCAGCAGTTTAGGTGGGGCAGCTGCAACTAATGAAAAACTGTTTTTT.

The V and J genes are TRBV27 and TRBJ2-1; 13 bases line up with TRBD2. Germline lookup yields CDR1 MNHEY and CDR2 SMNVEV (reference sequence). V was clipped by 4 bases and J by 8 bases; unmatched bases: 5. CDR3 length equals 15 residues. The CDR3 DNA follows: TGTGCCAGCAGTTGGGGACTAGCGGGGATGGATGAGCAGTTCTTC. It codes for CASSWGLAGMDEQFF.

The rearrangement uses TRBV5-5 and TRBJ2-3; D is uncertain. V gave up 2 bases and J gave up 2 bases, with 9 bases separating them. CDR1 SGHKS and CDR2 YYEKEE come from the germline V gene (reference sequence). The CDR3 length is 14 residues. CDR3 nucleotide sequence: TGTGCCAGCAGCTTTGAACAGAACACAGATACGCAGTATTTT. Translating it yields CASSFEQNTDTQYF.

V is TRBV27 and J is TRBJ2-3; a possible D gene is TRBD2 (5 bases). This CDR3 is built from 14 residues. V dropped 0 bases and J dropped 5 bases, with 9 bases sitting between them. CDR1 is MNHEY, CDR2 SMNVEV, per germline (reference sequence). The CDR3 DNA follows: TGTGCCAGCAGTTTATCCGCCGGGGTAGATACGCAGTATTTT. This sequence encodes CASSLSAGVDTQYF.

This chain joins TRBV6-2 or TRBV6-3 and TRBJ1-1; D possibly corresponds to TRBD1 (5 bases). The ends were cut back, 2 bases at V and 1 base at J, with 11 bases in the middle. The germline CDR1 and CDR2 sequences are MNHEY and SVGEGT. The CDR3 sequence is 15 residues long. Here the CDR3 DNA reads TGTGCCAGCAGTTACGGCGGGGGGTCGAACACTGAAGCTTTCTTT. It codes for CASSYGGGSNTEAFF.

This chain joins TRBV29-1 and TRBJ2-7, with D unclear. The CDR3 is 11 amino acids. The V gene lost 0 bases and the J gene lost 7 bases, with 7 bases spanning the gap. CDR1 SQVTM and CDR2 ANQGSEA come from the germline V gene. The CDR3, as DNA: TGCAGCGTTGAAGATTTAACAGAGCAGTACTTC. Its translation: CSVEDLTEQYF.

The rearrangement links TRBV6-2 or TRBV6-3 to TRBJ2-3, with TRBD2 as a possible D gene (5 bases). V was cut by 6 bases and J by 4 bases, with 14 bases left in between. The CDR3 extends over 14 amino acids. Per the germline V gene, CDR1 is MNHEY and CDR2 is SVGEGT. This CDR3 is CASSLLVPPDTQYF. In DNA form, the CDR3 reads TGTGCCAGCAGCCTACTAGTACCCCCAGATACGCAGTATTTT.

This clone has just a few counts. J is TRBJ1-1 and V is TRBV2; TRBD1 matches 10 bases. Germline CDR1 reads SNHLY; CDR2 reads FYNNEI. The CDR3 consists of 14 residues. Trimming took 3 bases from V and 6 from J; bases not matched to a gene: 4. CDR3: CASSDPGTGAEAFF. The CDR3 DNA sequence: TGTGCCAGCAGTGACCCCGGGACAGGGGCTGAAGCTTTCTTT.

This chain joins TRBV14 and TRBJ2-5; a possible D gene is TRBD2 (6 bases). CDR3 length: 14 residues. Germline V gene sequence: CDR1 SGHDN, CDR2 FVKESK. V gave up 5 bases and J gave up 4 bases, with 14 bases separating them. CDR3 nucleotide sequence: TGTGCCAGCAGCTCTCGGCGGGGTGGAGAGACCCAGTACTTC. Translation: CASSSRRGGETQYF.

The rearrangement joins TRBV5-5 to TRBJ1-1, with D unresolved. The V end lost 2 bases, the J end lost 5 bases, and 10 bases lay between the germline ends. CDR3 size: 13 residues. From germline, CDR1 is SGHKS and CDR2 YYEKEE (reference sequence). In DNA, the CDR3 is TGTGCCAGCAGCTTAGGAGGTCGAACTGAAGCTTTCTTT. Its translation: CASSLGGRTEAFF.

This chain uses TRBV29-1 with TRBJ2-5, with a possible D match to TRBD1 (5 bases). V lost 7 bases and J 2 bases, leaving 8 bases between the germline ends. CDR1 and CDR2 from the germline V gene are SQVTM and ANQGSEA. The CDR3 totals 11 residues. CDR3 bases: TGCAGCGGGGGCCCTCAAGAGACCCAGTACTTC. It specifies CSGGPQETQYF.